What follows is one T cell receptor beta chain and its context. J was trimmed by 4 bases and V by 1 base; bases with no gene match: 3. The CDR3 covers 15 residues. The germline V gene encodes CDR1 MNHEY and CDR2 SVGAGI. This specimen comes from a study of T cell changes during pregnancy in multiple sclerosis. Profiling relied on immunoSEQ multiplex PCR, and the TCRdb table lists in-frame clones only, not all of them. The table shows 60,000 or so clones, with just over 90% occurring only once. V usage is TRBV6-5 and J usage is TRBJ2-1, with 8 bases matching TRBD1. The sample consisted of CD4+ T cells from peripheral blood mononuclear cells, taken before pregnancy. This sequence was found in a female donor with multiple sclerosis, enrolled in a pregnancy study. CDR3 coding DNA: TGTGCCAGCAGTTACTATCGGACAGGGTACAATGAGCAGTTCTTC. This codes for CASSYYRTGYNEQFF.